A single sample is the source of the 10 T cell receptor beta chains below, sequenced in a study of CD8 T cells in Susac syndrome. With random hexamers, reverse transcription was performed on about 0.5 to 1 ug of RNA. MiXCR, applied by TCRdb to the immunoSEQ multiplex PCR reads, yields one record per CDR3 protein. The sample records roughly 200,000 distinct CDR3 sequences, around 93% being singletons. Source material: CD4+ T cells from PBMCs. These receptors came from a human donor with multiple sclerosis.

The rearrangement links TRBV12-3 or TRBV12-4 to TRBJ2-6; 10 bases are a match to TRBD1. V dropped 4 bases and J dropped 0; count of bases not matched to a gene: 3. The CDR3 is 17 amino acids. The CDR3 spells CASSSGTGDSGANVLTF. DNA for the CDR3: TGTGCCAGCAGTTCCGGGACAGGGGACTCTGGGGCCAACGTCCTGACTTTC.

The J gene is TRBJ2-5, the V gene TRBV5-1, with D possibly TRBD2 on 5 matching bases. The germline V and J ends were trimmed by 1 base and 4 bases, with 14 bases remaining between them. This CDR3 is built from 15 residues. The V gene's germline CDR1 is SGHRS and CDR2 YFSETQ. CDR3 bases: TGCGCCAGCAGCTTGTCGAGGGCCGGAGGAGAGACCCAGTACTTC. As protein: CASSLSRAGGETQYF. The full variable domain, in which reference TRBV5-1 and TRBJ2-5 provide the parts outside the CDR3, is KAGVTQTPRYLIKTRGQQVTLSCSPISGHRSVSWYQQTPGQGLQFLFEYFSETQRNKGNFPGRFSGRQFSNSRSEMNVSTLELGDSALYLCASSLSRAGGETQYFGPGTRLLVL.

This rearrangement joins TRBV29-1 to TRBJ2-5, with a weak D call TRBD2 (6 bases). There are 13 residues in the CDR3. Germline V gene data show CDR1 as SQVTM and CDR2 as ANQGSEA. The V end was cut by 5 bases, the J end by 5 bases, with 15 bases between. The CDR3 sequence is CSVRGAGGETQYF. The CDR3 DNA reads TGCAGCGTTCGCGGGGCTGGAGGGGAGACCCAGTACTTC.

The rearrangement uses TRBV30 and TRBJ2-3; the D gene is possibly TRBD1 (6 bases). Germline lookup yields CDR1 GTSNPN and CDR2 SVGIG (reference sequence). V was clipped by 2 bases and J by 3 bases, with 15 bases between them. The CDR3 loop spans 15 amino acids. The CDR3 protein is CAWSRTAYMTDTQYF. In DNA, the CDR3 is TGTGCCTGGAGTCGGACAGCTTACATGACAGATACGCAGTATTTT.

This chain connects TRBV27 to TRBJ2-7; 7 nucleotides line up with TRBD1. After removal of 0 bases from V and 4 bases from J, the junction contained 3 bases not matched to a gene. This CDR3 is 14 amino acids long. Germline-derived CDR1 and CDR2 are MNHEY and SMNVEV (reference sequence). The CDR3 reads CASSLSKGAYEQYV. The CDR3 nucleotides are TGTGCCAGCAGTTTATCGAAGGGGGCGTACGAGCAGTACGTC.

The chain combines TRBV7-2 with TRBJ2-3; D uncertain. The CDR3 spans 14 residues. Germline V gives CDR1 SGHTA, CDR2 FQGNSA. The V and J ends lost 5 bases and 2 bases respectively, with 11 bases between them. The CDR3 spells CASSPPPATDTQYF. The CDR3 nucleotides read TGTGCCAGCAGCCCGCCCCCGGCCACAGATACGCAGTATTTT. The full variable domain, rest sourced from reference TRBV7-2 and TRBJ2-3, is GAGVSQSPSNKVTEKGKDVELRCDPISGHTALYWYRQSLGQGLEFLIYFQGNSAPDKSGLPSDRFSAERTGGSVSTLTIQRTQQEDSAVYLCASSPPPATDTQYFGPGTRLTVL.

V usage is TRBV18 and J usage is TRBJ2-4, with TRBD2 as a possible D gene (5 bases). The V end lost 3 bases, the J end lost 0 bases, and 18 bases lay between the germline ends. Per the germline V gene, CDR1 is KGHSH and CDR2 is LQKENI. The CDR3 runs 18 residues. This CDR3 is CASSPQDEGSLAKNIQYF. In nucleotides, the CDR3 is TGTGCCAGCTCACCCCAAGACGAGGGTAGCCTAGCCAAAAACATTCAGTACTTC.

CDR3 DNA: TGTGCCAGCAGCCAAACGGCGACAGGGCTCACCGGGGAGCTGTTTTTT. It translates to CASSQTATGLTGELFF. V usage is TRBV3-1 and J usage is TRBJ2-2; 7 positions agree with TRBD1. The CDR3 has 16 amino acids. Trimming removed 2 bases from V and 4 bases from J; junction bases left unmatched: 7. Germline CDR1 reads LGHDT; CDR2 reads YNNKEL (reference sequence).

The chain has TRBV20-1 and TRBJ2-5, with 12 bases matching TRBD2. Germline CDR1 and CDR2: DFQATT and SNEGSKA (reference sequence). The CDR3 contains 14 residues. V dropped 3 bases and J dropped 5; count of bases not matched to a gene: 4. CDR3 region: CSARLAGGRETQYF. The CDR3, as DNA: TGCAGTGCTAGGCTAGCGGGGGGGAGGGAGACCCAGTACTTC.

This clonotype was recorded once. The chain uses TRBV3-1 and TRBJ1-1, with 9 bases that match TRBD1. The length of the CDR3 is 14 residues. Germline CDR1 and CDR2: LGHDT and YNNKEL (reference sequence). The ends lost 7 bases at V and 3 bases at J; junction bases unmatched: 6. CDR3 amino acids: CASMGTGYDTEAFF. The DNA of the CDR3 is TGTGCCAGCATGGGGACAGGGTATGACACTGAAGCTTTCTTT.